This T cell receptor (beta chain) was sequenced during a study of control samples from healthy donors and cancer patients. CDR1 and CDR2 (germline): MNHNY, SVGAGI (reference sequence). Trimming stripped 7 bases from V and 6 bases from J, with 15 bases between. The CDR3 is 14 residues long. Clones were sequenced by immunoSEQ multiplex PCR, and TCRdb holds only the in-frame ones, with some missing. This sample carries 200,000 to 250,000 clones, about 95% of them seen once, and the ten largest clones take 1.5%. This chain connects TRBV6-6 to TRBJ2-2, with a tentative D call TRBD2 (6 bases). The TCR comes from a man between 45 and 60 years old in good health. Material for sequencing was blood. The CDR3 region is CASTTGGKAGELFF. DNA for the CDR3: TGTGCCAGCACTACAGGCGGGAAGGCCGGGGAGCTGTTTTTT.